The T cell receptor (beta chain) under discussion was sequenced for a study of early T cells in non-severe SARS-CoV-2 infection. TCRdb re-derived calls from the 5' RACE reads in MiXCR, one entry per CDR3 protein. Among more than 95,000 distinct CDR3 sequences, 14% to 15% were seen once, and the ten largest hold 20% to 25%. This CDR3 has 12 residues. V was shortened by 1 base and J by 3 bases, with 3 bases between the two germline ends. Germline V CDR1 and CDR2: SGHVS, FQNEAQ. The material sequenced was whole blood. The sequence came from an adult who was a healthcare worker with PCR-confirmed SARS-CoV-2 infection or an uninfected control (not recorded which). The chain employs TRBV7-8 and TRBJ1-2; no clear D. The CDR3 region is CASSLGDYGYTF. Here the CDR3 DNA reads TGTGCCAGCAGCTTAGGCGACTATGGCTACACCTTC.